These 10 T cell receptor beta chains originate from one sample sequenced in a study of T cell responses to AZD1222 COVID-19 vaccine. The repertoire was sequenced with immunoSEQ multiplex PCR; TCRdb's copy has only in-frame clones and lacks some. Among 100,000 to 150,000 clones, around 87% were seen once, and the ten largest hold roughly a tenth. The sample consisted of peripheral blood, taken on day 0 of AZD1222 vaccination. The receptor set was obtained from an adult in good health.

The rearrangement joins TRBV5-1 to TRBJ1-2; D not certain. Germline lookup yields CDR1 SGHRS and CDR2 YFSETQ. V gave up 5 bases and J gave up 5 bases, with 16 bases separating them. The CDR3 consists of 14 residues. The CDR3 region is CASRTGSSGYGYTF. CDR3 nucleotide sequence: TGCGCCAGCAGAACCGGATCTAGCGGGTATGGCTACACCTTC. Together with reference TRBV5-1 and TRBJ1-2, the CDR3 gives the full variable domain: KAGVTQTPRYLIKTRGQQVTLSCSPISGHRSVSWYQQTPGQGLQFLFEYFSETQRNKGNFPGRFSGRQFSNSRSEMNVSTLELGDSALYLCASRTGSSGYGYTFGSGTRLTVV.

The chain has TRBV5-6 and TRBJ2-3; D gene unclear. Trimming took 0 bases from V and 5 from J, leaving 10 bases between them. Germline V CDR1 and CDR2: SGHDT, YYEEEE. This CDR3 has 14 residues. In DNA form, the CDR3 reads TGTGCCAGCAGCTTGGAGACTCTCGGAGATACGCAGTATTTT. It specifies CASSLETLGDTQYF.

The rearrangement uses TRBV5-1 and TRBJ1-3; no definite D call. This CDR3 contains 15 residues. Trimming left V 1 base short and J 0 bases short, with 8 bases between. CDR1 and CDR2 from the germline V gene are SGHRS and YFSETQ. CDR3 nucleotide sequence: TGCGCCAGCAGCTTGACAGAGGACTCTGGAAACACCATATATTTT. This gives the protein CASSLTEDSGNTIYF.

The chain recombines TRBV7-6 with TRBJ1-6; D ambiguous. Per the germline V gene, CDR1 is SGHVS and CDR2 is FNYEAQ. This CDR3 is built from 13 residues. V was clipped by 0 bases and J by 13 bases, with 10 bases between them. The CDR3 DNA reads as TGTGCCAGCAGCTTAGCGGCGGAATTTCCCCTCCACTTT. This codes for CASSLAAEFPLHF.

Comments on this clone: The junction does not match germline at one end; this may be a read error. The V and J genes are TRBV7-7 and TRBJ2-7; a possible D gene is TRBD2 (5 bases). Germline CDR1 SSHAT, CDR2 FNYEAQ (reference sequence). The CDR3 consists of 15 residues. The CDR3 DNA is TGTGCTAGCAGCCGCGGTCACGGGGTTACCTACGAGCAGTACTTC. Amino acids: CASSRGHGVTYEQYF.

The genes are TRBV19 and TRBJ1-1; D call uncertain. V was clipped by 1 base and J by 2 bases, with 17 bases between them. There are 17 residues in the CDR3. The germline gives CDR1 LNHDA, CDR2 SQIVND (reference sequence). The CDR3 bases are TGTGCCAGTAGTATAGGGCCCCTAAGTGGGAGTAACACTGAAGCTTTCTTT. Translating it yields CASSIGPLSGSNTEAFF.

This chain connects TRBV5-1 to TRBJ1-3, with 7 bases aligning to TRBD1. CDR1 is SGHRS, CDR2 YFSETQ, per germline. V was clipped by 4 bases and J by 0 bases; unmatched bases: 4. This CDR3 comprises 15 residues. As DNA, the CDR3 is TGCGCCAGCAGCCCATCAGGGGGCTCTGGAAACACCATATATTTT. Its protein is CASSPSGGSGNTIYF.

This clone was observed once. The chain uses TRBV7-2 and TRBJ2-1, with D possibly matching TRBD1 (5 bases). CDR3 length equals 15 residues. Between the trimmed V and J ends, which lost 1 base and 7 bases, there was a span of 14 bases. Germline CDR1 SGHTA, CDR2 FQGNSA. CDR3 DNA sequence: TGTGCCAGCAGCTTAGACAGGACCCTAGGGAATGAGCAGTTCTTC. As protein: CASSLDRTLGNEQFF.

The V call is TRBV3-1 (or the pseudogene TRBV3-2), the J call TRBJ1-1; no clear D. V was clipped by 4 bases and J by 1 base, with 10 bases between them. This CDR3 spans 14 amino acids. Germline V gene lookup returns CDR1 LGHDT and CDR2 YNNKEL (reference sequence). As DNA, the CDR3 is TGTGCCAGCAGCCTAAGAGAGGGGAACACTGAAGCTTTCTTT. This gives the protein CASSLREGNTEAFF.

The rearrangement uses TRBV10-3 and TRBJ2-7; either TRBD1 or TRBD2 may supply D (5 bases each). The V end was cut by 4 bases, the J end by 2 bases, with 9 bases between. CDR1 ENHRY and CDR2 SYGVKD come from the germline V gene. The CDR3 has 13 amino acids. CDR3: CAISVGDAYEQYF. The DNA of the CDR3 is TGTGCCATCAGTGTCGGGGACGCCTACGAGCAGTACTTC.